These T cell receptor beta chains were read from a single sample in a study of blood T cell repertoires in COVID-19. The data were produced by immunoSEQ multiplex PCR, yet TCRdb's version contains in-frame clones alone and is incomplete. Of approximately 54,000 clones in the sample, roughly four fifths were seen once. Sequencing was done on a sample of peripheral blood. Source of these receptors: a woman aged 55-75 years with acute or convalescent COVID-19. CDR3s leave out the opening cysteine and the closing phenylalanine or tryptophan. Each record gives: V gene, J gene, clone size, CDR3 protein. Part of the rows lack a size; the others show once, few, many or a class for expanded clones.

V: TRBV10-2; J: TRBJ2-7; size: .; CDR3: ASGGTSGNPYEQY
V: TRBV6-5; J: TRBJ1-5; size: .; CDR3: AISKGGSNQPQH
V: TRBV3-1/TRBV3-2; J: TRBJ1-1; size: .; CDR3: ASSVDTNTEAF
V: TRBV11-2; J: TRBJ2-1; size: .; CDR3: ASSLAGLAGVNEQF
V: TRBV5-1; J: TRBJ2-1; size: .; CDR3: ASSGGQGPYNEQF
V: TRBV18; J: TRBJ2-3; size: .; CDR3: ASSPTSGGDRGTDTQY
V: TRBV5-1; J: TRBJ1-1; size: .; CDR3: ASSLVALNTEAF
V: TRBV5-1; J: TRBJ1-1; size: .; CDR3: ASSPNPGQGGTEAF
V: TRBV5-6; J: TRBJ2-7; size: once; CDR3: ASSFSVNSYEQY
V: TRBV19; J: TRBJ1-4; size: .; CDR3: ASSRGGVATNEKLF
V: TRBV15; J: TRBJ2-2; size: .; CDR3: ATSRDGGRGELF
V: TRBV24-1; J: TRBJ1-5; size: .; CDR3: ATSEREQPQH
V: TRBV6-5; J: TRBJ2-7; size: .; CDR3: ASGTRAGEQY
V: TRBV6-2/TRBV6-3; J: TRBJ2-7; size: .; CDR3: ASSIGGGVNEQY
V: TRBV7-9; J: TRBJ2-1; size: once; CDR3: ASSLDSGRAGEQF
V: TRBV3-1/TRBV3-2; J: TRBJ2-1; size: .; CDR3: ASSQDRTEQF
V: TRBV5-1; J: TRBJ2-3; size: .; CDR3: ASREGTSGEGTQY
V: TRBV5-4; J: TRBJ1-2; size: .; CDR3: ASSWTGTGDHYGYT
V: TRBV18; J: TRBJ1-2; size: .; CDR3: ASSLTDRNYGYT
V: TRBV19; J: TRBJ1-4; size: once; CDR3: ASSTGGGFGEKLF
V: TRBV6-5; J: TRBJ1-3; size: .; CDR3: ASSATGPGNTIY
V: TRBV25-1; J: TRBJ2-3; size: .; CDR3: ASSETGGSDTQY
V: TRBV11-1; J: TRBJ2-3; size: .; CDR3: ASSPYVGTSTDTQY
V: TRBV28; J: TRBJ2-5; size: .; CDR3: ASSKSTGGETQY
V: TRBV6-5; J: TRBJ1-1; size: once; CDR3: ASSYEGGIGNTEAF
V: TRBV27; J: TRBJ1-3; size: few; CDR3: ASGMGQGGNTIY
V: TRBV5-4; J: TRBJ2-3; size: .; CDR3: ASSSRTSGSTDTQY
V: TRBV6-5; J: TRBJ1-2; size: .; CDR3: ASSPGQYYGYT
V: TRBV6-6; J: TRBJ1-5; size: few; CDR3: ASSFRGQGAQH
V: TRBV5-1; J: TRBJ2-2; size: .; CDR3: ASSFLGDWTNTGELF
V: TRBV7-8; J: TRBJ1-2; size: .; CDR3: ASSLDGGRGYT
V: TRBV6-6; J: TRBJ1-3; size: .; CDR3: ASSQGATGNTIY
V: TRBV6-5; J: TRBJ1-6; size: .; CDR3: ASATRGGGNSPLH
V: TRBV5-8; J: TRBJ2-1; size: .; CDR3: ASSRLGVSYNEQF
V: TRBV5-4; J: TRBJ2-3; size: .; CDR3: ASSSVTSTRTDTQY
V: TRBV30; J: TRBJ2-3; size: once; CDR3: AWSVLLLAGEGDTQY
V: TRBV30; J: TRBJ2-7; size: .; CDR3: AWSPRTGGGYEQY
V: TRBV11-2; J: TRBJ1-1; size: .; CDR3: ASSRGTGRFQATEAF
V: TRBV7-2; J: TRBJ1-2; size: .; CDR3: ASSVDRGRSGYT
V: TRBV5-6; J: TRBJ2-5; size: .; CDR3: ASSNPLAVETQY
V: TRBV4-2; J: TRBJ1-6; size: .; CDR3: ASSQETGGGSPLH